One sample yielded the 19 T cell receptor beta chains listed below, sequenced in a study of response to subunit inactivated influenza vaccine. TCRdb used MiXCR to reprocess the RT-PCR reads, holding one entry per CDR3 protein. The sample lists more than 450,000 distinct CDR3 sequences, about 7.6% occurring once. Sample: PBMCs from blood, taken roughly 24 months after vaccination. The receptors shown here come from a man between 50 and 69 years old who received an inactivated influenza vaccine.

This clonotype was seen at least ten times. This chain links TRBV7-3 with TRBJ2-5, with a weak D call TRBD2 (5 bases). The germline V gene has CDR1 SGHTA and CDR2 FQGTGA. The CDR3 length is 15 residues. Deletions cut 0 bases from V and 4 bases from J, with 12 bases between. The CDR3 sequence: CASSLTGAALETQYF. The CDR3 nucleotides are TGTGCCAGCAGCTTAACGGGAGCGGCGCTAGAGACCCAGTACTTC.

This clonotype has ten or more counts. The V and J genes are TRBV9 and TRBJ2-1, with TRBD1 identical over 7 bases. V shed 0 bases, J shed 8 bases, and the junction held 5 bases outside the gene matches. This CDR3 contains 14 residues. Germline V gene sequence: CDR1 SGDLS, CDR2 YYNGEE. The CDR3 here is CASSVDDRVDEQFF. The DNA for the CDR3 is TGTGCCAGCAGCGTAGATGACAGGGTGGATGAGCAGTTCTTC.

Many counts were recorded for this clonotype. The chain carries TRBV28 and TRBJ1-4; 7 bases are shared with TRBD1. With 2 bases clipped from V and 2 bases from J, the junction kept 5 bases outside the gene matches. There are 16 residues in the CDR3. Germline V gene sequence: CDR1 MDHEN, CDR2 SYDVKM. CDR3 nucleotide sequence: TGTGCCAGCAGTTTAGTGGGGACAGCGACTAATGAAAAACTGTTTTTT. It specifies CASSLVGTATNEKLFF.

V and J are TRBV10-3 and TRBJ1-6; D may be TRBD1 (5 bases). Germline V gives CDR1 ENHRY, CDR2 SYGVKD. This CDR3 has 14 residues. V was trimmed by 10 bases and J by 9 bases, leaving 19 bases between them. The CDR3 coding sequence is TGTGCCACCCACCCGGGACCGCTTGCTTCACCCCTCCACTTT. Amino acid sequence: CATHPGPLASPLHF.

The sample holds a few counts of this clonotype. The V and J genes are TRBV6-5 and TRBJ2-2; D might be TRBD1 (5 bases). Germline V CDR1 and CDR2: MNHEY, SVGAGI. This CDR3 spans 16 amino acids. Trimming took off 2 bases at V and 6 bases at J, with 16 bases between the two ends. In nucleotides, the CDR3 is TGTGCCAGCAGTTACGGGTCGCGGTTACAGGCCGGGGAGCTGTTTTTT. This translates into CASSYGSRLQAGELFF.

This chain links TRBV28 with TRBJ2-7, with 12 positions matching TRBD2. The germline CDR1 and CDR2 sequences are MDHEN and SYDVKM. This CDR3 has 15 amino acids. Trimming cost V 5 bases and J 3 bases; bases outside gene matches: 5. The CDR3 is CASSPWTSGNYEQYF. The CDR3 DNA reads TGTGCCAGCAGTCCCTGGACTAGCGGGAACTACGAGCAGTACTTC. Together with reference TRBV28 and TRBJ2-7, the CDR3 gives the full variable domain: DVKVTQSSRYLVKRTGEKVFLECVQDMDHENMFWYRQDPGLGLRLIYFSYDVKMKEKGDIPEGYSVSREKKERFSLILESASTNQTSMYLCASSPWTSGNYEQYFGPGTRLTVT.

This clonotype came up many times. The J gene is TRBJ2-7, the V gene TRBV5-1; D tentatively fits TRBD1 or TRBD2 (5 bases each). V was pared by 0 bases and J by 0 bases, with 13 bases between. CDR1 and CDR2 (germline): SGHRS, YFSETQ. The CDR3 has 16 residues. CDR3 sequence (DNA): TGCGCCAGCAGCTTGGGTCGGGGCCTTATCTCCTACGAGCAGTACTTC. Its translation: CASSLGRGLISYEQYF.

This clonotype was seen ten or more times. The CDR3 sequence is CSVGNTQVEQFF. CDR3 bases: TGCAGCGTTGGTAATACACAAGTTGAGCAGTTCTTC. This rearrangement joins TRBV29-1 to TRBJ2-1; unclear D gene. CDR3 length: 12 amino acids. Germline loops: CDR1 SQVTM, CDR2 ANQGSEA. V dropped 4 bases and J dropped 9 bases, with 13 bases sitting between them.

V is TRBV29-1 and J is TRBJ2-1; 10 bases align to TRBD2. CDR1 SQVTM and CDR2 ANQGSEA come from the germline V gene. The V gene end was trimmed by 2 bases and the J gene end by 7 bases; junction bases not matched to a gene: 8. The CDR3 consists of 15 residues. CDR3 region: CSVELRLAGVNEQFF. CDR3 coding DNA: TGCAGCGTTGAATTGCGGCTAGCGGGAGTAAATGAGCAGTTCTTC.

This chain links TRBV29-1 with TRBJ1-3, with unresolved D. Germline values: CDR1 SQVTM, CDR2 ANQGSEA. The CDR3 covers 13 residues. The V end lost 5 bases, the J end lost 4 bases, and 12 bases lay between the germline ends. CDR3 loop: CSVSSGLGNTIYF. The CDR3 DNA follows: TGCAGCGTTTCATCGGGATTAGGAAACACCATATATTTT.

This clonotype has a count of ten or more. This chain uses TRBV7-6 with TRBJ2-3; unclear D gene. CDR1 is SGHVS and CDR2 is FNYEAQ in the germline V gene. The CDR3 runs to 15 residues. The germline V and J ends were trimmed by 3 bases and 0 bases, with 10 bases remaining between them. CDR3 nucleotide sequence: TGTGCCAGCAGCTTGGGGTCACCAAGCACAGATACGCAGTATTTT. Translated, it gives CASSLGSPSTDTQYF.

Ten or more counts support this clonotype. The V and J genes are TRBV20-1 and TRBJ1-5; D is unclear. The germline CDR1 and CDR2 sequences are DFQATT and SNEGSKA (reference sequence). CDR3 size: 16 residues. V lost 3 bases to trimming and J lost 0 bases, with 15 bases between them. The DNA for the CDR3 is TGCAGTGCTAGGCTGATTAGTTTCGATAGCAATCAGCCCCAGCATTTT. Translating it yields CSARLISFDSNQPQHF.

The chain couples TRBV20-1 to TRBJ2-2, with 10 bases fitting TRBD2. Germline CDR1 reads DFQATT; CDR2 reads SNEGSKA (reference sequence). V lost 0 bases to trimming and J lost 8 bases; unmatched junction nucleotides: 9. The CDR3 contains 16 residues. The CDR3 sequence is CSARDLASGSQGELFF. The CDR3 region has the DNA TGCAGTGCTAGAGATCTGGCTAGCGGGAGTCAAGGGGAGCTGTTTTTT.

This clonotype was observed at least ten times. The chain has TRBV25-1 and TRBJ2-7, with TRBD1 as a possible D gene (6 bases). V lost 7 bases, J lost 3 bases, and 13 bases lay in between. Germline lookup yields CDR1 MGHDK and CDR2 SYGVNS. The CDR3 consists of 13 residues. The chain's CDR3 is CASTSQGYYEQYF. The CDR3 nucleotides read TGTGCCAGCACCTCACAGGGTTACTACGAGCAGTACTTC.

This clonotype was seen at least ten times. In DNA, the CDR3 is TGTGCCAGCAGTCCGACGGAAACTTTATTATACAATGAGCAGTTCTTC. Protein product: CASSPTETLLYNEQFF. The J gene is TRBJ2-1, the V gene TRBV6-1; no reliable D call. The CDR3 covers 16 residues. Deletions cut 5 bases from V and 4 bases from J, with 18 bases between. CDR1 is MNHNS, CDR2 SASEGT, per germline.

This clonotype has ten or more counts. The CDR3 DNA reads TGTGCCAGCAGCTTAGCCAGGCTACCCTCTAACTATGGCTACACCTTC. Residues: CASSLARLPSNYGYTF. The V and J genes are TRBV7-8 and TRBJ1-2; D is undetermined. Trimming removed 0 bases at V and 0 bases at J, with 11 bases between. The CDR3 sequence is 16 residues long. The V gene's germline CDR1 is SGHVS and CDR2 FQNEAQ.

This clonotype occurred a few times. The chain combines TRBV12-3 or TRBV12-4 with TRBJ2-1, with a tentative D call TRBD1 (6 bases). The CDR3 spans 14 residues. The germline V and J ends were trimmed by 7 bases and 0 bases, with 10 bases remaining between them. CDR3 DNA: TGTGCCAGCACGGACAGTCTCTCCTACAATGAGCAGTTCTTC. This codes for CASTDSLSYNEQFF.

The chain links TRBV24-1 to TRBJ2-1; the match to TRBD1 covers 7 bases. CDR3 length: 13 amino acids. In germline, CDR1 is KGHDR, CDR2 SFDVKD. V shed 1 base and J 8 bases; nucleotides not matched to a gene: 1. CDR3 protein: CATSDLGGDEQFF. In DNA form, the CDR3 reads TGTGCCACCAGTGATTTAGGGGGCGATGAGCAGTTCTTC.

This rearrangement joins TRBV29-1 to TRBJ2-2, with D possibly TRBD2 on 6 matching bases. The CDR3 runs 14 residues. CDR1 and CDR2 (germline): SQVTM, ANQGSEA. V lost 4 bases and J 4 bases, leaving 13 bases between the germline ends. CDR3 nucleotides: TGCAGCGTTGCGCCGCGGGATCTCACCGGGGAGCTGTTTTTT. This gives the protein CSVAPRDLTGELFF.